The source of this TCR beta chain is a study of post-analysis software for immune sequencing data. cDNA libraries of TCR beta carried unique molecular identifiers. TCRdb analysed the PCR reads with MiXCR anew, one entry per CDR3 protein. The sample includes a few hundred thousand distinct CDR3 sequences, about 40% of them seen just once. In regard to this clonotype: The antigen remains undetermined.

The CDR3 consists of 17 residues. The germline V gene encodes CDR1 LGHNA and CDR2 YNFKEQ. V trimming: 0 bases; J trimming: 4 bases; junction bases outside the gene matches: 9. Study-wide results and caveats: TRBV segments more frequent in patients than in controls numbered a few and included TRBV5-6, TRBV5-1 and TRBV20-1. There was significantly lower normalized Chao1 diversity in multiple sclerosis patients than in controls. When the samples were clustered directly with F measure, those that had been prepared in the same batch showed strong co-clustering.

This clonotype originated in a girl aged 10-17 years with multiple sclerosis. The material sequenced was blood. The rearrangement links TRBV4-2 to TRBJ1-2; 9 nucleotides agree with TRBD1. This CDR3 is CASSQEMATGGSYGYTF. The CDR3 DNA reads as TGTGCCAGCAGCCAAGAAATGGCGACAGGGGGATCCTATGGCTACACCTTC.